This T cell receptor (beta chain) was documented in a study of blood T cell repertoires in COVID-19. Study at large: Collection of acute and convalescent COVID-19 samples took place in the United States, Italy and Spain. Sources were T cells, B-cell-depleted T cells, or PBMCs; the material itself was cDNA or gDNA.

The authors' processing: The assay estimated nucleated cells by amplifying reference gene primers. Sequencing used immunoSEQ multiplex PCR; TCRdb keeps in-frame clones, though not all of them. V, J and clone size reflect that table, while D and trimming were determined from the DNA. Here the sample spans roughly 30,000 clones, 81% being singletons. This CDR3 region has 17 residues. Germline CDR1 reads MNHEY; CDR2 reads SMNVEV (reference sequence). V was cut by 5 bases and J by 0 bases, with 17 bases left in between. This clone is a singleton in its sample. The receptor's source is an older woman with acute or convalescent COVID-19. This rearrangement joins TRBV27 to TRBJ1-5; possible D gene TRBD1, 6 bases. Sequencing was done on a sample of peripheral blood. This chain's CDR3 is CASSPRRTAYSNQPQHF. The CDR3 nucleotides are TGTGCCAGCAGTCCCCGACGGACAGCATATAGCAATCAGCCCCAGCATTTT.